The 3 T cell receptor beta chains listed next were all sequenced from one sample in a study of shared clonotypes between healthy human individuals. Generated by immunoSEQ multiplex PCR, the TCRdb table keeps only in-frame clones and is missing some. The sample has approximately 2,000,000 clones, 85% to 95% seen once. The sequenced sample consisted of naive CD4+ T cells from PBMCs. Regarding subset: CD45RA+ positively selected. The receptors derive from a young man in good health. Some clones in this sample may be carry-over from other donors' samples.

This chain uses TRBV18 with TRBJ2-7; 13 nucleotides align to TRBD2. The CDR3 loop spans 15 amino acids. The V gene's germline CDR1 is KGHSH and CDR2 LQKENI. Germline trimming cut 3 bases from V and 4 bases from J; bases unmatched to any gene: 3. The CDR3 protein is CASSPSLAGGYEQYF. The CDR3, as DNA: TGTGCCAGCTCACCCTCACTAGCGGGAGGGTACGAGCAGTACTTC.

The chain couples TRBV2 to TRBJ1-5; D remains ambiguous. The CDR3 is made up of 12 amino acids. Trimming removed 6 bases from V and 1 base from J, with 4 bases in between. Germline-derived CDR1 and CDR2 are SNHLY and FYNNEI. The CDR3 is CASRKSNQPQHF. The CDR3 DNA reads as TGTGCCAGCAGGAAGAGCAATCAGCCCCAGCATTTT.

The V call is TRBV19, the J call TRBJ2-1, with 9 bases matching TRBD2. Losses at the gene ends were 2 bases for V and 8 bases for J; bases not matched to a gene: 7. The CDR3 is 15 residues long. Germline values: CDR1 LNHDA, CDR2 SQIVND (reference sequence). CDR3 nucleotides: TGTGCCAGTAGTATACGTGCGGGAGGGATCGATGAGCAGTTCTTC. This gives the protein CASSIRAGGIDEQFF.